The 8 T cell receptor beta chains reported below all come from one sample, sequenced in a study of Ad26.COV2.S vaccination and SARS-CoV-2 variants. Using immunoSEQ multiplex PCR, the repertoire was profiled, and TCRdb retains in-frame clones only, with some absent. This sample has 300,000 to 400,000 clones, with 75% to 90% found just once. The sample's treatment: around 19 received Ad26.COV2.S at low or high dose, single or two shots; five or six received placebo; per-sample allocation not given. On day 63 after the first injection, vaccine and placebo recipients gave samples. The sequenced sample was peripheral blood, obtained in a trial of Ad26.COV2.S vaccine versus placebo. These receptors came from a person between 18 and 65 years old who received the Ad26.COV2.S COVID-19 vaccine or a placebo.

The chain links TRBV12-3 or TRBV12-4 to TRBJ2-1; D is ambiguous. The CDR3 loop spans 11 amino acids. The germline V and J ends were trimmed by 7 bases and 7 bases, with 8 bases remaining between them. CDR3 sequence: CASTLGNEQFF. The DNA of the CDR3 is TGTGCCAGCACTTTGGGTAATGAGCAGTTCTTC.

The chain couples TRBV5-1 to TRBJ2-3, with 9 positions matching TRBD2. Germline trimming cut 3 bases from V and 6 bases from J; bases unmatched to any gene: 8. This CDR3 is 15 amino acids long. Per the germline V gene, CDR1 is SGHRS and CDR2 is YFSETQ. The CDR3 DNA follows: TGCGCCAGCAGCTCCGGGCTAGCGGGGTGGGATACGCAGTATTTT. Translation gives CASSSGLAGWDTQYF. The full variable domain, rest sourced from reference TRBV5-1 and TRBJ2-3, is KAGVTQTPRYLIKTRGQQVTLSCSPISGHRSVSWYQQTPGQGLQFLFEYFSETQRNKGNFPGRFSGRQFSNSRSEMNVSTLELGDSALYLCASSSGLAGWDTQYFGPGTRLTVL.

Points on this clone: Different DNA sequences within this sample yield the same CDR3. The rearrangement joins TRBV19 to TRBJ1-1, with unresolved D. The CDR3 is made up of 13 amino acids. Looked up from germline, CDR1 is LNHDA and CDR2 is SQIVND (reference sequence). V was pared by 1 base and J by 0 bases, with 3 bases between. CDR3 nucleotide sequence: TGTGCCAGTAGTATAGGGATGAACACTGAAGCTTTCTTT. This sequence encodes CASSIGMNTEAFF.

The gene calls are TRBV5-8 and TRBJ2-7, with unresolved D. V dropped 0 bases and J dropped 0 bases, with 7 bases sitting between them. Germline V gene data show CDR1 as SGHTS and CDR2 as YDEGEE. This CDR3 has 14 residues. The CDR3 loop reads CASSLVPASYEQYF. CDR3 sequence (DNA): TGTGCCAGCAGCTTGGTGCCAGCCTCCTACGAGCAGTACTTC.

The chain carries TRBV20-1 and TRBJ1-1, with D hard to call. Germline values: CDR1 DFQATT, CDR2 SNEGSKA (reference sequence). Trimming cost V 3 bases and J 0 bases, with 17 bases left between them. The CDR3 loop spans 16 amino acids. In nucleotides, the CDR3 is TGCAGTGCTAGTTATCAGGTGTACGGCATGAACACTGAAGCTTTCTTT. Its protein product is CSASYQVYGMNTEAFF.

This sequence joins TRBV27 and TRBJ2-3; 10 bases are a match to TRBD1. The ends lost 4 bases at V and 5 bases at J; junction bases unmatched: 9. The germline V gene has CDR1 MNHEY and CDR2 SMNVEV (reference sequence). The CDR3 runs 16 residues. This CDR3 is CASSSPLRDRGDTQYF. As DNA, the CDR3 is TGTGCCAGCAGTTCCCCCCTTCGGGACAGGGGAGATACGCAGTATTTT.

In this sample, this clone turned up once. The V call is TRBV19, the J call TRBJ1-1; D possibly corresponds to TRBD1 (5 bases). This CDR3 region has 13 residues. Per the germline V gene, CDR1 is LNHDA and CDR2 is SQIVND (reference sequence). V dropped 5 bases and J dropped 10 bases, with 17 bases sitting between them. CDR3 region: CASSPQGVYGAFF. CDR3 nucleotide sequence: TGTGCCAGTAGTCCCCAGGGAGTTTACGGAGCTTTCTTT.

This clone was counted only a few times. The chain couples TRBV3-1 (or the pseudogene TRBV3-2) to TRBJ1-6; D is perhaps TRBD1 (5 bases). V gave up 0 bases and J gave up 10 bases, with 7 bases separating them. This CDR3 has 13 amino acids. Germline CDR1 reads LGHDT; CDR2 reads YNNKEL (reference sequence). In DNA form, the CDR3 reads TGTGCCAGCAGCCAAGATCGGGACTCACCCCTCCACTTT. It codes for CASSQDRDSPLHF.